This T cell receptor (beta chain) was sequenced in a study of T cells in Graves' hyperthyroidism and ophthalmopathy. Study findings and constraints: Most expanded thyroid clonotypes above 0.001 recurred in blood.

CDR3 length equals 14 residues. Trimming stripped 3 bases from V and 6 bases from J, with 12 bases between. The V gene's germline CDR1 is LNHDA and CDR2 SQIVND (reference sequence). Regarding this clonotype: Its specificity is unknown.

The source of the PBMCs was 10 ml of fresh peripheral blood. TCR beta CDR3 regions were amplified from RNA transcripts. TCR CDR3 regions were first amplified by RT-PCR with HTBI primers. TCRdb re-derived calls from the multiplex PCR reads in MiXCR, one entry per CDR3 protein. The sample has about 560,000 distinct CDR3 sequences; roughly 17% are singletons. This TCR came from a woman aged 18-29 years with Graves' hyperthyroidism. The rearrangement links TRBV19 to TRBJ2-4; D uncertain. Sequenced input: blood. The CDR3 region has the DNA TGTGCCAGTAGTATCGGCGTGTCTTTAAACATTCAGTACTTC. As protein: CASSIGVSLNIQYF. Complete variable domain (other parts from reference TRBV19 and TRBJ2-4): DGGITQSPKYLFRKEGQNVTLSCEQNLNHDAMYWYRQDPGQGLRLIYYSQIVNDFQKGDIAEGYSVSREKKESFPLTVTSAQKNPTAFYLCASSIGVSLNIQYFGAGTRLSVL.